This TCR beta chain originates from a study of control samples from healthy donors and cancer patients. CDR3 size: 16 residues. The junction had 16 bases not matched to a gene; V was cut back by 3 bases and J by 8 bases. Germline-derived CDR1 and CDR2 are SGHRS and YFSETQ. Libraries were prepared by immunoSEQ multiplex PCR; TCRdb keeps only in-frame clonotypes and omits some of them. The sample holds approximately 94,000 clones, around 83% seen once. The TCR sequence derives from a woman in her forties or fifties in good health. Material: blood. V gene TRBV5-1 combines with J gene TRBJ1-2; 7 bases line up with TRBD1. CDR3 nucleotide sequence: TGCGCCAGCAGCTCTTACCCCGGACAGGACTCGGGGGGCTACACCTTC. It translates to CASSSYPGQDSGGYTF.